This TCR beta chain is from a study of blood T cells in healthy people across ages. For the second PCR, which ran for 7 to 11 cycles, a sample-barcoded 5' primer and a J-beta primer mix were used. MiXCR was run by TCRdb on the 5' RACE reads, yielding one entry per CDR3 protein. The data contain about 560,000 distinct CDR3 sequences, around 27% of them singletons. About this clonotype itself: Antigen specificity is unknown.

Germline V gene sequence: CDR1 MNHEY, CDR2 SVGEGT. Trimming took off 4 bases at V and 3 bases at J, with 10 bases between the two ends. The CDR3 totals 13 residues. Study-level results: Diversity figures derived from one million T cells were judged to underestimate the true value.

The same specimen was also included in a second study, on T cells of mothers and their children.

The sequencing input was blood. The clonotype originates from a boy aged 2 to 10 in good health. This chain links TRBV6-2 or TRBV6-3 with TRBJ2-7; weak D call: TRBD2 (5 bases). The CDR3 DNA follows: TGTGCCAGCAGTTGGGAGTTGAACTACGAGCAGTACTTC. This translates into CASSWELNYEQYF.